This T cell receptor (beta chain) was recorded in a study of neoadjuvant anti-PD-1 for oral cavity cancer. Study information: Most patients had three to four biweekly doses of 3 mg/kg nivolumab before resection.

This CDR3 is built from 13 residues. Between the trimmed V and J ends, which lost 3 bases and 2 bases, there was a span of 6 bases. CDR1 is MDHEN, CDR2 SYDVKM, per germline. TCRdb keeps only in-frame clones here, not all; method: immunoSEQ multiplex PCR. This sample yields some 6,700 clones, of which about two thirds are seen a single time; less than 3.5% belongs to the top ten. General study points: After neoadjuvant nivolumab, PBMC T cell clonality was significantly higher in non-responders than responders.

Patients had newly diagnosed, untreated stage II-IVA oral cavity squamous cell carcinoma. Remarks on this clone: Its antigen remains unidentified.

V gene TRBV28 combines with J gene TRBJ2-3; D not certain. Sequencing was performed on PBMCs, taken before nivolumab (anti-PD-1) treatment. The receptor's source is a person between 40 and 80 years old with oral cavity squamous cell carcinoma. CDR3 amino acids: CASSFLHTDTQYF. CDR3 in DNA: TGTGCCAGCAGTTTCCTCCACACAGATACGCAGTATTTT.